The clone carrying this TCR beta chain was detected a few times. Its antigen is unknown. These data originate in a study of early T cells in non-severe SARS-CoV-2 infection. For the study at large: Sequencing targeted bulk RNA from unsorted whole blood, leaving chains unpaired.

The TCR library protocol was used to attach unique molecular identifiers. These identifiers were attached to individual cDNA molecules. TCRdb passed the 5' RACE reads through MiXCR, listing each CDR3 protein once. The data hold tens of thousands of distinct CDR3 sequences, with about 17% observed a single time. The study, taken as a whole, reports: VDJdb matching, biased toward anti-spike CD8 responses, missed private and CD4 specificities.

The clonotype originates from an adult who was a healthcare worker with PCR-confirmed SARS-CoV-2 infection or an uninfected control (not recorded which). The starting material was whole blood, obtained at baseline.

The CDR3 region has the DNA TGTGCCAGCAGCCAAGGGCTGAATTCCTACGAGCAGTACTTC. Translated: CASSQGLNSYEQYF. The chain has TRBV3-2 and TRBJ2-7. TRBV3-2 is shown as a pseudogene. This CDR3 is 14 amino acids long.